The 21 T cell receptor beta chains below come from one sample, sequenced in a study of Ad26.COV2.S vaccination and SARS-CoV-2 variants. The assay was immunoSEQ multiplex PCR, and TCRdb's table has in-frame clones only and misses some. The sample records roughly 350,000 clones, around 87% being singletons. Treatment noted: about 20 received Ad26.COV2.S at low or high dose, single or two shots; roughly five received placebo; per-sample allocation not given. Day 63 after the first vaccine or placebo injection was the time point for sampling. The sequences come from peripheral blood, collected in a trial of Ad26.COV2.S vaccine versus placebo. The receptors come from a person aged 18-65 years who received the Ad26.COV2.S COVID-19 vaccine or a placebo.

The genes are TRBV4-2 and TRBJ1-3, with D possibly being TRBD1 (5 bases). Germline V gene data show CDR1 as LGHNA and CDR2 as YNFKEQ. The length of the CDR3 is 18 residues. V was shortened by 0 bases and J by 1 base, with 16 bases between the two germline ends. The CDR3 DNA sequence: TGTGCCAGCAGCCAAGATCGGCAGGGTCCCAATTCTGGAAACACCATATATTTT. As protein: CASSQDRQGPNSGNTIYF.

This clone was recorded once. This CDR3 reads CASSVGLAGGTFYNEQFF. The CDR3 DNA sequence: TGTGCCAGCAGCGTCGGACTAGCGGGGGGCACTTTCTACAATGAGCAGTTCTTC. This chain joins TRBV9 and TRBJ2-1, with 14 bases aligning to TRBD2. Germline CDR1 reads SGDLS; CDR2 reads YYNGEE. This CDR3 has 18 amino acids. With 2 bases clipped from V and 3 bases from J, the junction kept 7 bases outside the gene matches.

The chain carries TRBV7-9 and TRBJ2-3; the D gene is possibly TRBD2 (6 bases). The CDR3 contains 15 residues. Germline-derived CDR1 and CDR2 are SEHNR and FQNEAQ (reference sequence). The V end lost 3 bases, the J end lost 1 base, and 11 bases lay between the germline ends. This CDR3 reads CASSFTGLRTDTQYF. The CDR3 DNA follows: TGTGCCAGCAGCTTTACCGGACTACGCACAGATACGCAGTATTTT.

V usage is TRBV2 and J usage is TRBJ2-7, with D perhaps matching TRBD1 (6 bases). Germline loops: CDR1 SNHLY, CDR2 FYNNEI. V dropped 6 bases and J dropped 1 base, with 16 bases sitting between them. The CDR3 covers 15 residues. The CDR3 spells CASSAGTPTSYEQYF. The CDR3 DNA reads TGTGCCAGCAGCGCCGGGACACCTACTTCCTACGAGCAGTACTTC. The variable domain in full, completed from reference TRBV2 and TRBJ2-7, reads EPEVTQTPSHQVTQMGQEVILRCVPISNHLYFYWYRQILGQKVEFLVSFYNNEISEKSEIFDDQFSVERPDGSNFTLKIRSTKLEDSAMYFCASSAGTPTSYEQYFGPGTRLTVT.

The V gene is TRBV4-1, the J gene TRBJ1-1, with 9 bases lining up with TRBD1. V shed 2 bases, J shed 6 bases, and the junction held 13 bases outside the gene matches. The germline CDR1 and CDR2 sequences are MGHRA and YSYEKL. This CDR3 is built from 17 residues. The CDR3 is CASSQTGGAGQGAEAFF. CDR3 DNA sequence: TGCGCCAGCAGCCAAACAGGGGGCGCTGGTCAGGGGGCTGAAGCTTTCTTT.

This sequence joins TRBV30 and TRBJ1-1; D is undetermined. The CDR3 sequence is 14 residues long. V lost 2 bases and J lost 1, with 11 bases in between. Germline V lookup: CDR1 GTSNPN, CDR2 SVGIG (reference sequence). This CDR3 is CAWSWTASNTEAFF. The CDR3 coding sequence is TGTGCCTGGAGTTGGACGGCCTCGAACACTGAAGCTTTCTTT.

The chain has TRBV3-1 (or the pseudogene TRBV3-2) and TRBJ2-7; D is possibly TRBD1 or TRBD2 (5 bases each). The ends were cut back, 3 bases at V and 5 bases at J, with 17 bases in the middle. CDR3 size: 15 residues. CDR1 is LGHDT, CDR2 YNNKEL, per germline (reference sequence). Here the CDR3 reads CASSHPTGTIDEQYF. The CDR3 nucleotides are TGTGCCAGCAGCCATCCGACGGGGACGATCGACGAGCAGTACTTC.

The chain combines TRBV7-9 with TRBJ2-3; 8 bases line up with TRBD1. The V gene end was trimmed by 4 bases and the J gene end by 1 base; junction bases not matched to a gene: 7. The CDR3 length is 16 residues. Germline loops: CDR1 SEHNR, CDR2 FQNEAQ (reference sequence). The DNA of the CDR3 is TGTGCCAGCAGCTACTACCCGGGACAGGGCACAGATACGCAGTATTTT. Translating it yields CASSYYPGQGTDTQYF.

For the CDR3, the DNA is TGCGCCAGCAGAACAGGGTTAGGAACAGTCGGGGAGCTGTTTTTT. Translated, it gives CASRTGLGTVGELFF. The rearrangement uses TRBV4-3 and TRBJ2-2, with D possibly being TRBD1 (6 bases). Trimming left V 6 bases short and J 7 bases short, with 18 bases between. The germline V gene has CDR1 LGHNA and CDR2 YSLEER. This CDR3 region has 15 residues.

The rearrangement joins TRBV19 to TRBJ1-3; D ambiguous. Looked up from germline, CDR1 is LNHDA and CDR2 is SQIVND (reference sequence). V lost 6 bases to trimming and J lost 4 bases, with 4 bases between them. This CDR3 contains 11 residues. This CDR3 is CASRTGNTIYF. The CDR3 nucleotides are TGTGCCAGTAGGACGGGAAACACCATATATTTT. Variable domain in full (rest from reference TRBV19 and TRBJ1-3): DGGITQSPKYLFRKEGQNVTLSCEQNLNHDAMYWYRQDPGQGLRLIYYSQIVNDFQKGDIAEGYSVSREKKESFPLTVTSAQKNPTAFYLCASRTGNTIYFGEGSWLTVV.

This chain uses TRBV19 with TRBJ2-5; 12 bases line up with TRBD2. CDR1 is LNHDA, CDR2 SQIVND, per germline (reference sequence). This CDR3 comprises 15 residues. With 6 bases clipped from V and 2 bases from J, the junction kept 4 bases outside the gene matches. CDR3 DNA sequence: TGTGCCAGTAGCCCTAGCGGGGGGGCACAAGAGACCCAGTACTTC. Translating it yields CASSPSGGAQETQYF.

The chain recombines TRBV12-3 or TRBV12-4 with TRBJ1-2; D call uncertain. The CDR3 contains 12 residues. V was clipped by 8 bases and J by 5 bases, with 12 bases between them. CDR3 protein: CASRSQGYGYTF. CDR3 nucleotides: TGTGCCAGCCGGAGCCAAGGGTATGGCTACACCTTC.

The rearrangement links TRBV7-9 to TRBJ2-3; D gene uncertain. The CDR3 loop spans 13 amino acids. Deletions cut 6 bases from V and 1 base from J, with 8 bases between. Germline lookup yields CDR1 SEHNR and CDR2 FQNEAQ (reference sequence). This CDR3 reads CASRGRGTDTQYF. CDR3 in DNA: TGTGCCAGCAGGGGAAGGGGCACAGATACGCAGTATTTT.

The genes are TRBV10-2 and TRBJ1-5; 9 bases are shared with TRBD1. The CDR3 extends over 15 amino acids. V shed 2 bases, J shed 9 bases, and the junction held 8 bases outside the gene matches. Germline V gives CDR1 WSHSY, CDR2 SAAADI. The CDR3 is CASSERTGELGPQHF. In DNA, the CDR3 is TGCGCCAGCAGTGAGAGGACAGGGGAACTCGGGCCCCAGCATTTT.

The chain recombines TRBV6-6 with TRBJ2-3, with D maybe TRBD2 (6 bases). The CDR3 is made up of 16 amino acids. The V gene lost 0 bases and the J gene lost 3 bases, with 13 bases spanning the gap. The V gene's germline CDR1 is MNHNY and CDR2 SVGAGI (reference sequence). DNA for the CDR3: TGTGCCAGCAGTTACTCAGGGCGGGGTGAAACAGATACGCAGTATTTT. As protein: CASSYSGRGETDTQYF.

The chain has TRBV11-3 and TRBJ2-3, with 9 bases lining up with TRBD1. CDR3 length equals 15 residues. The germline V gene encodes CDR1 SGHNT and CDR2 YENEEA. J lost 6 bases, V lost 5 bases, and 9 bases had no gene match. The CDR3 protein is CASSQGQGGGDTQYF. CDR3 nucleotide sequence: TGTGCCAGCAGCCAGGGACAGGGTGGTGGGGATACGCAGTATTTT.

The chain combines TRBV5-1 with TRBJ2-7; 11 nucleotides align to TRBD1. With V trimmed by 4 bases and J by 7 bases, 10 bases remained unmatched. The CDR3 consists of 15 residues. Germline CDR1 is SGHRS and CDR2 is YFSETQ. The CDR3 DNA reads as TGCGCCAGCAGCGCGGACGGACAGGGGGCGCGGGAGCAGTACTTC. Translated: CASSADGQGAREQYF. The variable domain in full, with the rest retrieved from reference TRBV5-1 and TRBJ2-7, is KAGVTQTPRYLIKTRGQQVTLSCSPISGHRSVSWYQQTPGQGLQFLFEYFSETQRNKGNFPGRFSGRQFSNSRSEMNVSTLELGDSALYLCASSADGQGAREQYFGPGTRLTVT.

This sequence joins TRBV6-2 or TRBV6-3 and TRBJ2-1; 7 bases map to TRBD1. The germline gives CDR1 MNHEY, CDR2 SVGEGT. The CDR3 loop spans 16 amino acids. V trimming: 0 bases; J trimming: 9 bases; junction bases outside the gene matches: 11. The CDR3 DNA is TGTGCCAGCAGTTACTCTAGGGACAGAAATACCTTTGAGCAGTTCTTC. The encoded protein is CASSYSRDRNTFEQFF.

The J gene is TRBJ1-5, the V gene TRBV27, with 7 bases fitting TRBD1. J gave up 3 bases and V 1 base, and 6 bases lay outside the gene matches. CDR1 and CDR2 from the germline V gene are MNHEY and SMNVEV (reference sequence). This CDR3 comprises 16 residues. The CDR3 coding sequence is TGTGCCAGCAGTTTATTTGGGACAGCAGACAATCAGCCCCAGCATTTT. The encoded protein is CASSLFGTADNQPQHF.

The rearrangement links TRBV5-1 to TRBJ1-6; 10 positions match TRBD1. The trim removed 3 bases at V and 0 bases at J, leaving 3 bases unmatched. The CDR3 totals 17 residues. The germline gives CDR1 SGHRS, CDR2 YFSETQ. The CDR3 is CASSWGQGPSYNSPLHF. The CDR3 DNA sequence: TGCGCCAGCAGCTGGGGACAGGGGCCCTCCTATAATTCACCCCTCCACTTT.

The rearrangement joins TRBV7-9 to TRBJ2-2, with 7 nucleotides matching TRBD2. V trimming: 2 bases; J trimming: 5 bases; junction bases outside the gene matches: 5. CDR1 and CDR2 (germline): SEHNR, FQNEAQ (reference sequence). This CDR3 has 15 amino acids. The chain's CDR3 is CASSLRFGGTGELFF. The DNA for the CDR3 is TGTGCCAGCAGCTTAAGGTTCGGGGGGACCGGGGAGCTGTTTTTT.